What follows are 25 T cell receptor beta chains derived from one specimen sequenced in a study of blood T cell repertoires in COVID-19. The protocol was immunoSEQ multiplex PCR, while the TCRdb copy is restricted to in-frame clones and leaves out a portion. This table has more than 200,000 clones, 86% appearing once. The material sequenced was peripheral blood. The receptors derive from a man older than 75 with acute or convalescent COVID-19.

V usage is TRBV5-1 and J usage is TRBJ2-3; TRBD1 is a possible D gene (6 bases). The CDR3 has 16 residues. The germline V and J ends were trimmed by 5 bases and 0 bases, with 16 bases remaining between them. Germline-derived CDR1 and CDR2 are SGHRS and YFSETQ. The CDR3 protein is CASRGAGQTSTDTQYF. CDR3 nucleotides: TGCGCCAGCAGGGGGGCCGGACAAACCAGCACAGATACGCAGTATTTT.

The chain couples TRBV6-5 to TRBJ2-5, with 7 bases aligning to TRBD2. The germline gives CDR1 MNHEY, CDR2 SVGAGI. The CDR3 consists of 15 residues. The junction had 2 bases not matched to a gene; V was cut back by 1 base and J by 0 bases. The CDR3 region is CASSYFGLDQETQYF. In nucleotides, the CDR3 is TGTGCCAGCAGTTACTTCGGACTAGACCAAGAGACCCAGTACTTC.

The chain combines TRBV9 with TRBJ1-6; TRBD1 is a possible D gene (6 bases). The CDR3 covers 15 residues. Trimming stripped 0 bases from V and 10 bases from J, with 14 bases between. Germline loops: CDR1 SGDLS, CDR2 YYNGEE. The CDR3 region has the DNA TGTGCCAGCAGCGTAGGTGGGGGGGCCGGGTCACCCCTCCACTTT. Translation: CASSVGGGAGSPLHF.

This chain uses TRBV6-2 or TRBV6-3 with TRBJ2-7; 10 bases map to TRBD1. The V segment lost 5 bases and the J segment 5 bases; nucleotides outside the gene matches: 6. The CDR3 length is 14 residues. Germline CDR1 reads MNHEY; CDR2 reads SVGEGT. The CDR3 loop reads CASSKWDRGNEQYV. For the CDR3, the DNA is TGTGCCAGCAGTAAATGGGACAGGGGAAACGAGCAGTACGTC.

The V call is TRBV5-1, the J call TRBJ2-2; D is perhaps TRBD1 (6 bases). The CDR3 sequence is 15 residues long. Germline lookup yields CDR1 SGHRS and CDR2 YFSETQ. The V end was cut by 4 bases, the J end by 1 base, with 11 bases between. This chain's CDR3 is CASSQQGLNTGELFF. DNA for the CDR3: TGCGCCAGCAGCCAACAGGGATTGAACACCGGGGAGCTGTTTTTT.

This sequence joins TRBV11-2 and TRBJ1-2; 9 bases are shared with TRBD1. V was clipped by 5 bases and J by 2 bases; unmatched bases: 3. This CDR3 comprises 14 residues. Germline CDR1 reads SGHAT; CDR2 reads FQNNGV. The CDR3 reads CASSHGQGNYGYTF. Written as DNA, the CDR3 is TGTGCCAGCAGCCACGGACAGGGGAACTATGGCTACACCTTC.

Only a few counts were recorded for this clone. This chain joins TRBV10-1 and TRBJ2-5; 8 bases are shared with TRBD1. The V and J ends lost 5 bases and 1 base, in that order; junction bases with no gene match: 15. Germline CDR1 and CDR2: WNHNN and SYGVQD (reference sequence). The CDR3 loop spans 18 amino acids. CDR3 in amino acids: CASSLMRPGQEAQETQYF. The CDR3 DNA sequence: TGCGCCAGCAGTCTCATGAGACCGGGACAGGAGGCCCAAGAGACCCAGTACTTC.

The J gene is TRBJ2-5, the V gene TRBV2; 11 bases are a match to TRBD2. Germline loops: CDR1 SNHLY, CDR2 FYNNEI. The CDR3 totals 14 residues. The junction had 2 bases not matched to a gene; V was cut back by 4 bases and J by 4 bases. CDR3 protein: CASSGGLAGETQYF. In DNA form, the CDR3 reads TGTGCCAGCAGTGGAGGACTAGCGGGAGAGACCCAGTACTTC.

This chain connects TRBV24-1 to TRBJ2-7; 7 bases are shared with TRBD2. This CDR3 comprises 18 residues. V gave up 2 bases and J gave up 4 bases; unmatched junction bases: 16. The germline V gene encodes CDR1 KGHDR and CDR2 SFDVKD. CDR3 in amino acids: CATSDSKGTLAALYEQYF. DNA of the CDR3: TGTGCCACCAGTGATTCCAAGGGGACGCTAGCGGCTTTGTACGAGCAGTACTTC.

V usage is TRBV28 and J usage is TRBJ2-7; D is unclear. The CDR3 runs 12 residues. Between the trimmed V and J ends, which lost 3 bases and 4 bases, there was a span of 7 bases. From germline, CDR1 is MDHEN and CDR2 SYDVKM. DNA for the CDR3: TGTGCCAGCAGTTTGACATGGTACGAGCAGTACTTC. Translated: CASSLTWYEQYF.

The table lists this clone with a count of one. V is TRBV10-3 and J is TRBJ2-4, with 14 nucleotides matching TRBD2. J lost 2 bases, V lost 5 bases, and 11 bases had no gene match. The CDR3 consists of 19 residues. CDR1 is ENHRY, CDR2 SYGVKD, per germline. The CDR3 DNA is TGTGCCATCAGTAAAGGACTAGCGGGAGGAAATATATCCAAAAACATTCAGTACTTC. This translates into CAISKGLAGGNISKNIQYF.

The chain joins TRBV29-1 to TRBJ1-5; D possibly corresponds to TRBD1 (6 bases). Trimming took off 4 bases at V and 2 bases at J, with 12 bases between the two ends. This CDR3 is built from 14 residues. The germline CDR1 and CDR2 sequences are SQVTM and ANQGSEA. In nucleotides, the CDR3 is TGCAGCGTTGTTGCGGGGGGCGGCAATCAGCCCCAGCATTTT. Its protein is CSVVAGGGNQPQHF. Full variable domain (missing parts from reference TRBV29-1 and TRBJ1-5): SAVISQKPSRDICQRGTSLTIQCQVDSQVTMMFWYRQQPGQSLTLIATANQGSEATYESGFVIDKFPISRPNLTFSTLTVSNMSPEDSSIYLCSVVAGGGNQPQHFGDGTRLSIL.

The table lists this clone with a count of one. The rearrangement joins TRBV7-3 to TRBJ2-7, with 7 nucleotides matching TRBD2. This CDR3 has 11 amino acids. Germline CDR1 and CDR2: SGHTA and FQGTGA. The trim removed 6 bases at V and 10 bases at J, leaving 6 bases unmatched. CDR3 protein: CASREPGLQYF. For the CDR3, the DNA is TGTGCCAGCAGAGAACCGGGACTACAGTACTTC.

The chain carries TRBV28 and TRBJ2-3; 8 nucleotides align to TRBD1. The V segment lost 5 bases and the J segment 9 bases; nucleotides outside the gene matches: 7. This CDR3 has 13 amino acids. Germline lookup yields CDR1 MDHEN and CDR2 SYDVKM. CDR3 in DNA: TGTGCCAGCAGTGCGCAGGGGGCAGGGACGCAGTATTTT. Residues: CASSAQGAGTQYF.

The chain combines TRBV20-1 with TRBJ1-1; D not certain. Trimming stripped 3 bases from V and 6 bases from J, with 8 bases between. The germline V gene has CDR1 DFQATT and CDR2 SNEGSKA (reference sequence). The CDR3 runs to 11 residues. The CDR3 sequence: CSASSGPEAFF. The CDR3 DNA reads TGCAGTGCTAGCAGCGGCCCTGAAGCTTTCTTT.

Concerning this clone: This CDR3 is also generated by other DNA sequences in the sample. The rearrangement links TRBV18 to TRBJ1-2, with D unclear. Trimming removed 1 base from V and 0 bases from J, with 6 bases in between. Germline-derived CDR1 and CDR2 are KGHSH and LQKENI. The CDR3 length is 14 residues. CDR3 coding DNA: TGTGCCAGCTCACCACAGGGAGCTAACTATGGCTACACCTTC. Protein sequence: CASSPQGANYGYTF.

The chain uses TRBV19 and TRBJ1-2; 8 bases fit TRBD1. The CDR3 loop spans 14 amino acids. V lost 0 bases, J lost 6 bases, and 3 bases stayed unmatched. Per germline, CDR1 LNHDA and CDR2 SQIVND (reference sequence). The CDR3 protein is CASSIDWTGNGYTF. DNA for the CDR3: TGTGCCAGTAGTATAGACTGGACAGGGAATGGCTACACCTTC.

This chain uses TRBV19 with TRBJ1-1; the D gene is possibly TRBD1 (5 bases). CDR3 length: 15 residues. V shed 6 bases and J shed 4 bases, with 18 bases lying between them. Germline V gives CDR1 LNHDA, CDR2 SQIVND (reference sequence). CDR3 coding DNA: TGTGCCAGTAGAAGCGGGGGGTTTTGGGGCACTGAAGCTTTCTTT. This translates into CASRSGGFWGTEAFF.

The genes are TRBV7-9 and TRBJ2-3; 8 nucleotides line up with TRBD2. Per germline, CDR1 SEHNR and CDR2 FQNEAQ (reference sequence). Trimming cost V 6 bases and J 2 bases; bases outside gene matches: 13. This CDR3 has 17 amino acids. CDR3 in amino acids: CASSRLGGGLVTDTQYF. The CDR3 coding sequence is TGTGCCAGCAGTCGACTAGGCGGGGGGCTTGTCACAGATACGCAGTATTTT. The variable domain in full, with the rest retrieved from reference TRBV7-9 and TRBJ2-3, is DTGVSQNPRHKITKRGQNVTFRCDPISEHNRLYWYRQTLGQGPEFLTYFQNEAQLEKSRLLSDRFSAERPKGSFSTLEIQRTEQGDSAMYLCASSRLGGGLVTDTQYFGPGTRLTVL.

The genes are TRBV7-2 and TRBJ1-2; D perhaps matches TRBD1 (5 bases). Germline V CDR1 and CDR2: SGHTA, FQGNSA. The CDR3 sequence is 15 residues long. V was pared by 2 bases and J by 4 bases, with 14 bases between. The DNA of the CDR3 is TGTGCCAGCAGCTTATTGCCAGGGAAGGGCTATGGCTACACCTTC. Its protein is CASSLLPGKGYGYTF.

The V gene is TRBV5-1, the J gene TRBJ2-2, with 11 bases lining up with TRBD2. The CDR3 is 18 residues long. Trimming at V came to 0 bases and at J to 0 bases, leaving 4 bases not matched to a gene. The germline V gene encodes CDR1 SGHRS and CDR2 YFSETQ. CDR3: CASSLGLAGGPNTGELFF. In nucleotides, the CDR3 is TGCGCCAGCAGCTTGGGGCTAGCGGGAGGACCGAACACCGGGGAGCTGTTTTTT. The whole variable domain, filled in from reference TRBV5-1 and TRBJ2-2, reads KAGVTQTPRYLIKTRGQQVTLSCSPISGHRSVSWYQQTPGQGLQFLFEYFSETQRNKGNFPGRFSGRQFSNSRSEMNVSTLELGDSALYLCASSLGLAGGPNTGELFFGEGSRLTVL.

The V gene is TRBV7-8, the J gene TRBJ1-2; the D gene is possibly TRBD1 (6 bases). This CDR3 spans 13 amino acids. V was cut by 5 bases and J by 7 bases, with 14 bases left in between. Germline-derived CDR1 and CDR2 are SGHVS and FQNEAQ. The CDR3 loop reads CASSPNRDRGYTF. In DNA form, the CDR3 reads TGTGCCAGCAGCCCAAACAGGGATCGTGGCTACACCTTC. Using reference TRBV7-8 and TRBJ1-2 for the parts outside the CDR3, the full variable domain is GAGVSQSPRYKVAKRGQDVALRCDPISGHVSLFWYQQALGQGPEFLTYFQNEAQLDKSGLPSDRFFAERPEGSVSTLKIQRTQQEDSAVYLCASSPNRDRGYTFGSGTRLTVV.

This clone was picked up one time. The V call is TRBV24-1, the J call TRBJ2-7, with TRBD1 identical over 8 bases. The CDR3 has 14 residues. J was trimmed by 9 bases and V by 2 bases; bases with no gene match: 8. Germline assignment: CDR1 KGHDR and CDR2 SFDVKD. Here the CDR3 reads CATSDSRTGQAQYF. The CDR3 nucleotides are TGTGCCACCAGTGATTCCCGGACAGGGCAGGCGCAGTACTTC.

In its sample, this clone was seen once. The V call is TRBV11-3, the J call TRBJ2-1; TRBD1 matches at 9 bases. There are 14 residues in the CDR3. Trimming at V came to 4 bases and at J to 3 bases, leaving 1 base not matched to a gene. Germline V gives CDR1 SGHNT, CDR2 YENEEA. CDR3: CASSSGQGYNEQFF. The CDR3, as DNA: TGTGCCAGCAGCTCGGGACAGGGCTACAATGAGCAGTTCTTC.

The chain recombines TRBV7-8 with TRBJ2-7, with D unclear. Deletions cut 5 bases from V and 9 bases from J, with 20 bases between. CDR1 and CDR2 from the germline V gene are SGHVS and FQNEAQ. The CDR3 consists of 14 residues. The CDR3 reads CASSPLGGNTGQYV. CDR3 DNA: TGTGCCAGCAGCCCCTTAGGTGGTAATACGGGGCAGTACGTC.